In this sample, the clone carrying this T cell receptor beta chain turned up many times. The TCRbeta library was prepared with unique molecular identifiers. MiXCR was run by TCRdb on the PCR reads, yielding one entry per CDR3 protein. The table records some 640,000 distinct CDR3 sequences, approximately 16% of them present only once. The data stem from a study of T-cell reconstitution after alpha-beta-depleted transplantation in children. The germline V and J ends were trimmed by 5 bases and 7 bases, with 14 bases remaining between them. Germline V lookup: CDR1 SGHTA, CDR2 FQGNSA. The CDR3 runs to 13 residues.

The V gene is TRBV7-2, the J gene TRBJ1-2; D might be TRBD1 (5 bases). This receptor was obtained from a human donor who donated a stem cell graft to a child with acute myeloid leukemia. Sequences were derived from PBMCs from the stem cell graft donor, sampled from the stem cell graft. CDR3 loop: CASSPVSRAGYTF. CDR3 nucleotide sequence: TGTGCCAGCAGCCCAGTGAGCAGGGCTGGCTACACCTTC.